This passage covers 15 T cell receptor beta chains from one sample sequenced in a study of T cell responses to AZD1222 COVID-19 vaccine. Only in-frame clones appear in the TCRdb table, and some are missing; sequencing was by immunoSEQ multiplex PCR. The sample shows approximately 150,000 clones, more than 85% of them seen only once. The source was peripheral blood, collected 28 days after the second AZD1222 dose. These receptor sequences come from an adult who received the AZD1222 COVID-19 vaccine.

This clone was detected only once. The chain links TRBV6-1 to TRBJ2-7, with 10 bases fitting TRBD1. Unmatched junction bases numbered 13, after V lost 2 bases and J lost 6 bases. The CDR3 has 17 amino acids. Germline-derived CDR1 and CDR2 are MNHNS and SASEGT. The CDR3 DNA reads TGTGCCAGCAGTGAAAGGGGACAGGGGCTTGGGGCCCTCGAGCAGTACTTC. Translated: CASSERGQGLGALEQYF.

The rearrangement joins TRBV19 to TRBJ2-1, with 9 positions matching TRBD1. The CDR3 is 16 residues long. With V trimmed by 5 bases and J by 7 bases, 12 bases remained unmatched. Looked up from germline, CDR1 is LNHDA and CDR2 is SQIVND (reference sequence). CDR3 bases: TGTGCCAGTAGTTCTACGGACAGGGGTCGCTTAAATGAGCAGTTCTTC. This encodes CASSSTDRGRLNEQFF.

The genes are TRBV25-1 and TRBJ1-2; a possible D gene is TRBD1 (5 bases). This CDR3 region has 14 residues. Germline V lookup: CDR1 MGHDK, CDR2 SYGVNS. V gave up 4 bases and J gave up 4 bases, with 13 bases separating them. CDR3 sequence reads: CASSGLGGGYGYTF. CDR3 sequence (DNA): TGTGCCAGCAGTGGGCTCGGGGGAGGCTATGGCTACACCTTC.

V is TRBV5-4 and J is TRBJ1-2; D not certain. CDR1 SGHNT and CDR2 YYREEE come from the germline V gene (reference sequence). The CDR3 length is 14 residues. Trimming removed 1 base at V and 3 bases at J, with 10 bases between. CDR3 in amino acids: CASSLPTEYYGYTF. DNA of the CDR3: TGTGCCAGCAGCTTGCCAACAGAATACTATGGCTACACCTTC.

This clone was picked up one time. This rearrangement joins TRBV4-2 to TRBJ1-5; D might be TRBD1 (6 bases). CDR1 LGHNA and CDR2 YNFKEQ come from the germline V gene. V was clipped by 0 bases and J by 7 bases, with 10 bases between them. The CDR3 covers 14 residues. This CDR3 is CASSQDPGVQPQHF. The CDR3 region has the DNA TGTGCCAGCAGCCAAGATCCAGGGGTCCAGCCCCAGCATTTT.

The chain has TRBV18 and TRBJ1-4; 7 bases fit TRBD1. Germline CDR1 KGHSH, CDR2 LQKENI. This CDR3 is 17 amino acids long. V lost 3 bases, J lost 0 bases, and 7 bases stayed unmatched. The CDR3 here is CASSPRTGLATNEKLFF. As DNA, the CDR3 is TGTGCCAGCTCACCGAGGACAGGACTTGCAACTAATGAAAAACTGTTTTTT.

The chain combines TRBV4-3 with TRBJ1-6; no firm D call. The CDR3 is made up of 16 amino acids. The V end was cut by 8 bases, the J end by 0 bases, with 14 bases between. Germline V CDR1 and CDR2: LGHNA, YSLEER. Here the CDR3 reads CASRTSASSYNSPLHF. DNA of the CDR3: TGCGCCAGCCGGACGAGCGCCAGCTCCTATAATTCACCCCTCCACTTT.

This clone was observed a single time. This chain uses TRBV5-1 with TRBJ2-3, with D uncertain. Trimming removed 5 bases from V and 1 base from J, with 8 bases in between. Per germline, CDR1 SGHRS and CDR2 YFSETQ. The CDR3 has 13 residues. The chain's CDR3 is CASRTEGTDTQYF. CDR3 DNA sequence: TGCGCCAGCAGGACCGAGGGCACAGATACGCAGTATTTT. Supplemented by reference TRBV5-1 and TRBJ2-3, the full variable domain reads KAGVTQTPRYLIKTRGQQVTLSCSPISGHRSVSWYQQTPGQGLQFLFEYFSETQRNKGNFPGRFSGRQFSNSRSEMNVSTLELGDSALYLCASRTEGTDTQYFGPGTRLTVL.

CDR3 amino acids: CASSTQGQNTEAFF. The CDR3 DNA is TGCGCCAGCAGCACACAGGGACAGAACACTGAAGCTTTCTTT. The chain joins TRBV5-1 to TRBJ1-1, with a possible D match to TRBD1 (6 bases). Germline-derived CDR1 and CDR2 are SGHRS and YFSETQ. The CDR3 is 14 amino acids. The V end was cut by 4 bases, the J end by 1 base, with 11 bases between.

The rearrangement joins TRBV7-6 to TRBJ2-2; D unclear. Germline V gene lookup returns CDR1 SGHVS and CDR2 FNYEAQ. The V end was cut by 1 base, the J end by 2 bases, with 8 bases between. The CDR3 has 15 amino acids. The CDR3 DNA follows: TGTGCCAGCAGCTTAGTCAACAGAAACACCGGGGAGCTGTTTTTT. This translates into CASSLVNRNTGELFF. Looking up the rest from reference TRBV7-6 and TRBJ2-2 gives the full variable domain: GAGVSQSPRYKVTKRGQDVALRCDPISGHVSLYWYRQALGQGPEFLTYFNYEAQQDKSGLPNDRFSAERPEGSISTLTIQRTEQRDSAMYRCASSLVNRNTGELFFGEGSRLTVL.

Only one count was recorded for this clone. CDR3 DNA: TGTGCCAGCAGCTTAGGACTAGCGGGAGTAATCGCGGCTTACGAGCAGTACTTC. Its protein is CASSLGLAGVIAAYEQYF. V gene TRBV7-2 combines with J gene TRBJ2-7; 12 bases align to TRBD2. CDR1 SGHTA and CDR2 FQGNSA come from the germline V gene. CDR3 length: 18 amino acids. Losses at the gene ends were 1 base for V and 4 bases for J; bases not matched to a gene: 11.

J is TRBJ1-4 and V is TRBV7-9, with TRBD1 as a possible D gene (5 bases). V lost 1 base and J lost 8, with 11 bases in between. CDR3 length: 14 amino acids. CDR1 SEHNR and CDR2 FQNEAQ come from the germline V gene (reference sequence). This chain's CDR3 is CASSLVQGLEKLFF. The CDR3 DNA is TGTGCCAGCAGCTTAGTCCAGGGATTGGAAAAACTGTTTTTT. Complete variable domain (other parts from reference TRBV7-9 and TRBJ1-4): DTGVSQNPRHKITKRGQNVTFRCDPISEHNRLYWYRQTLGQGPEFLTYFQNEAQLEKSRLLSDRFSAERPKGSFSTLEIQRTEQGDSAMYLCASSLVQGLEKLFFGSGTQLSVL.

This sequence joins TRBV27 and TRBJ1-5; TRBD1 matches 11 bases. V lost 6 bases, J lost 5 bases, and 6 bases stayed unmatched. CDR1 MNHEY and CDR2 SMNVEV come from the germline V gene (reference sequence). CDR3 length: 15 amino acids. CDR3 residues: CASSWTGGNYQPQHF. The DNA for the CDR3 is TGTGCCAGCAGCTGGACAGGGGGCAACTATCAGCCCCAGCATTTT.

The J gene is TRBJ2-5, the V gene TRBV2; D perhaps matches TRBD1 (5 bases). Trimming shortened V by 5 bases and J by 2 bases, and 12 bases separated the two germline ends. The CDR3 sequence is 14 residues long. Germline V gene lookup returns CDR1 SNHLY and CDR2 FYNNEI. CDR3 nucleotide sequence: TGTGCCAGCAGTCACAGGAGCTCACAAGAGACCCAGTACTTC. Translated, it gives CASSHRSSQETQYF.

The chain couples TRBV21-1 to TRBJ1-1. TRBV21-1 counts as a pseudogene. This CDR3 region has 16 residues. The CDR3 DNA follows: TGTGCCAGCAGCAAAGAGGGGGGCAGGATGAACACTGAAGCTTTCTTT. Translating it yields CASSKEGGRMNTEAFF.